The TCR beta chain described here comes from a study of cytomegalovirus exposure and HLA in healthy donors (dated by TCRdb to 2015 to 2018). Background on the whole study: In an earlier analysis of around 540 of the donors, 276 Gb of sequence data and 120 million or so unique TCR beta sequences from about 179 million T cells were reported. To decide whether each TCR beta V gene segment behaved as functional or pseudogenic, an earlier analysis of 587 of the donors relied on high-throughput TCR beta sequencing. In a later genetic analysis, genome-wide SNP genotypes for about 55% of the roughly 670 donors were used, and that subset was treated as a discovery cohort. Because of strong linkage in the cohort, a handful of DR-DQ haplotypes were treated as single units for association and clustering. In the later analysis, no new phenotypic data were used to find candidate immune exposures; instead, reliance was placed on TCR beta sequences and their occurrence across donors. The study aimed to test whether signatures of past pathogen exposure could be identified by cataloging public T cell receptors. A later analysis re-analyzed previously published TCR beta repertoires from about 730 donors and added high-resolution HLA genotyping to study TCR occurrence patterns. The study combined high-throughput TCR immunosequencing, statistical association of individual TCRs with disease status, and machine learning to predict cytomegalovirus infection status. A separate validation cohort of some 130 different subjects was used in addition to the 666-subject first cohort. All discovery cohort repertoires had been generated using a single sequencing platform. Of the 300 to 500 genotyped donors, approximately 80% were placed in the genetic ancestry cluster associated with self-reported Caucasian donors. An early release covering 550 to 650 HLA-typed donors comprised 250 to 350 gigabases of sequencing data and approximately 85 million unique TCR sequences. The study used immunosequencing to profile the T cell repertoires of 600 to 850 subjects and linked those repertoires to cytomegalovirus serostatus. Donor age, sex, ethnicity and CMV serostatus were compiled together with the repertoire data. HLA typing included class I and class II loci at four-digit resolution. Typing coverage differed by locus: A, B, C, DRB1 and DQB1 were typed in about 620-630 donors, DQA1 in 522, DPA1 in some 570, and DPB1 in 472. On average, 235,054 unique TCR beta nucleotide sequences were sequenced per donor among about 400 genotyped donors of the cohort, with roughly 18% of those sequences being non-productive.

In total, around 600 healthy bone marrow donors made up the cohort. At the time of sampling, all cohort members were nominally healthy, though unrecorded immune exposures were likely present. The donor tested CMV seropositive and was one of the 289 seropositive cohort members. A peripheral blood sample was collected from each donor, and TCR beta sequencing was performed on peripheral blood mononuclear cells. The Qiagen DNeasy Blood Extraction Kit was used to extract genomic DNA from the blood cell samples. The CDR3 runs 16 residues from the cysteine to the phenylalanine. CDR3 DNA only is kept here, 48 bases in frame from base 1. Germline trimming: 5 bases from V, 1 base from J; junction bases outside gene matches: 9. Based on the germline V gene (reference sequence), the CDR1 and CDR2 sequences are MNHEY and SMNVEV. Library generation was performed with the immunoSEQ multiplex PCR assay. For the multiplex PCR, a mixture combining 60 forward primers for TCR Vbeta segments and 13 reverse primers for TCR Jbeta segments was used. The CDR3 region of rearranged TCR beta genes was amplified from genomic DNA with a multiplex PCR assay. The Illumina HiSeq System was used to sequence the amplified TCR beta libraries as 87-base-pair reads. The published analysis was carried out like this. A later analysis tallied roughly 78 million unique TCR beta chains across the 666 repertoires, and around 9.9 million of those chains were shared by two or more donors. A nearest-neighbor algorithm error-corrected the raw reads and collapsed the reads into unique sequences, merging closely related sequences to remove PCR and sequencing errors. V, D and J gene segments were assigned by aligning CDR3 sequences to IMGT reference sequences. Each retained sequence needed at least a six-nucleotide match to both a V gene segment and a J gene segment. A rearrangement counted as productive if the CDR3 had no stop codons and remained in frame with V and J, and every other rearrangement counted as non-productive. CDR3 was defined according to IMGT convention as the region running from the second conserved V-encoded cysteine to the conserved J-encoded phenylalanine. The earlier analysis of 587 of the donors excluded sequences that lacked an unambiguous match to a single V gene segment. In an earlier analysis of some 590 of the donors, a V segment was called functional when productive rearrangements were above 56.7%, and segregating when the standard deviation between donors exceeded 5%. To diagnose cytomegalovirus status from the catalog of TCR beta chain sequences, a statistical classification framework was built. A later analysis assigned V and J genes by comparing TCR nucleotide sequences with IMGT/GENE-DB human TR gene sequences. Using the TCRdist pipeline, a later analysis assigned CDR3 sequences along with most-parsimonious VDJ recombination scenarios. A later analysis defined each TCR beta chain by its CDR3 amino acid sequence plus V-gene family, and excluded reads lacking a unique V-gene family. A later analysis removed nearly 600 highly shared, low-generation-probability nucleotide sequences to deal with suspected cross-contamination and a sequencing artifact. In a later analysis, a clonal expansion index for each public chain was calculated from normalized within-repertoire ranks of inferred template counts. Generation probabilities in a later analysis came from a VDJ recombination model fitted to out-of-frame rearrangements, and those results were checked against IGoR. A later analysis scored TCR-TCR, TCR-HLA and TCR-CMV co-occurrence with hypergeometric tests, applying a repertoire-size bias correction to TCR pairs. To estimate false discovery rates, a later analysis permuted the HLA or CMV assignments 20 times. A later analysis grouped co-occurring TCRs with DBSCAN, adding TCRdist sequence similarity when clustering within HLA-allele-positive subsets. Repertoires with fewer than 30,000 or more than 120,000 public chains were left out of co-occurrence clustering, as were a handful of repertoires with anomalous nucleotide sharing. TCRdb re-hosts the immuneACCESS table, in-frame sequences only. Its copies lack some clones; in the studies checked, an unresolved V gene accounts for under half of them, and the cause for the rest is not known. From that table come the V and J calls and clone size; the DNA was used to work out D and trimming. This sample holds 100,000 to 120,000 clones; 80% were observed only once. In total, the top ten clones hold about 2.9% of the sample.

Points the paper makes about the study in general: A later analysis found that most CMV-associated TCR beta chains appeared HLA-restricted, with HLA associations seemingly driven largely by CMV exposure. The study gave a list of about 170 TCR beta chains associated with cytomegalovirus. According to the authors, the approach could potentially be generalized to other disease states and immunological phenotypes. A further reported finding was that TCR beta sequences accurately predicted the HLA-A and HLA-B alleles for most subjects in the first cohort. The classifier was reported to diagnose cytomegalovirus status with high specificity and sensitivity in both the original and validation cohorts. Presence/absence analyses assumed roughly uniform sequencing depth across donors, an assumption that may not hold. Most TCR sequences were observed very rarely across donors, whereas some public TCRs were present in many individuals. Immune exposure information for the cohort was limited to CMV serostatus. A later analysis found that TCR association rates varied across HLA loci, with DRB1 alleles showing the most associated TCRs and HLA-C alleles the fewest. An association between a missense DCLRE1C variant and V-gene and J-gene trimming of TCR beta chains was found in a later genetic analysis and replicated in an independent cohort. Strong co-occurrence of HLA alleles, especially DR and DQ, made assigning TCR associations to individual alleles difficult. Compared with the roughly 600-donor mean, donors in an Asian-associated ancestry cluster had fewer N-insertions in productive TCRs, according to a later genetic analysis. A cluster of highly shared sequence variants was judged likely to be a technical artifact of the sequencing pipeline. Linkage disequilibrium might explain the correlated functional status among segregating V segments, but an unknown experimental factor could not be excluded. Because counts were too low, about 15 rarely observed V segments, including chromosome 9 orphons, were left out of the earlier analysis of a few hundred of the donors. A later analysis reported that several top co-occurrence clusters appeared linked to parvovirus B19, influenza, CMV and Epstein-Barr virus. Because HLA typing was missing for some donors at each locus, association tests included only the typed subset. The cohort was sequenced for TCR beta chains only, and without alpha or paired-chain data the features that could be detected were limited. Three of the identified cytomegalovirus-associated TCR beta chains were confirmed in vitro to be specific for cytomegalovirus antigens. A later analysis found that HLA-associated TCR beta chains were more clonally expanded and had lower generation probabilities than equally common non-associated chains. Broadly in line with IMGT annotations, most TCR beta V segments showed up in productive rearrangements about 87% or about 30% of the time in an earlier analysis of several hundred of the donors. Specific HLA alleles were associated with 16,951 TCR beta sequences at a false discovery rate of 0.05 in a later analysis. The 87-base-pair reads could not distinguish some IMGT-functional V segments, including TRBV6-2 and TRBV6-3, so those segments were excluded.

Regarding this clone: This receptor's antigen is unknown. Base qualities are not at hand, and no much larger clone is one base apart.

The specimen sequenced was PBMCs. This TCR was recovered from a woman aged 55-69 years in good health and CMV-seropositive. The chain couples TRBV27 to TRBJ1-1, with 8 junctional bases fitting TRBD1. The CDR3 amino acid sequence is: CASSPRQGAGNTEAFF. The nucleotide sequence is given as TGTGCCAGCAGTCCCCGTCAGGGGGCAGGGAACACTGAAGCTTTCTTT.